A single sample gave rise to the 30 T cell receptor beta chains below, sequenced in a study of shared clonotypes between healthy human individuals. Clones were sequenced by immunoSEQ multiplex PCR, and TCRdb holds only the in-frame ones, with some missing. The sample yields 600,000 to 700,000 clones, around 73% seen once. The sample consisted of memory CD4+ T cells sorted from blood. As to subset: CD45RA-negative fraction. These TCRs come from a woman in her 30s in good health.

This clone was picked up many times. The chain joins TRBV2 to TRBJ2-3; D is unresolved. This CDR3 has 14 amino acids. Trimming shortened V by 6 bases and J by 2 bases, and 12 bases separated the two germline ends. The germline V gene has CDR1 SNHLY and CDR2 FYNNEI. CDR3 in amino acids: CASRLRETTDTQYF. The CDR3 region has the DNA TGTGCCAGCAGGTTGAGAGAGACCACAGATACGCAGTATTTT.

This chain connects TRBV2 to TRBJ1-4, with D unclear. Germline V lookup: CDR1 SNHLY, CDR2 FYNNEI. With 4 bases removed from V and 8 bases from J, the gap between germline ends came to 8 bases. The CDR3 runs to 12 residues. For the CDR3, the DNA is TGTGCCAGCAGTGGGGCTGGCGAAAAACTGTTTTTT. It is translated as CASSGAGEKLFF.

The chain has TRBV5-4 and TRBJ2-7; tentative D call: TRBD2 (5 bases). V lost 1 base and J lost 7, with 15 bases in between. CDR1 SGHNT and CDR2 YYREEE come from the germline V gene (reference sequence). The length of the CDR3 is 14 residues. CDR3 region: CASSLWTAPKEQYF. Here the CDR3 DNA reads TGTGCCAGCAGCTTGTGGACTGCCCCAAAGGAGCAGTACTTC.

This clone occurred a few times. The chain recombines TRBV5-1 with TRBJ2-1; D ambiguous. The CDR3 sequence is 15 residues long. Germline CDR1 SGHRS, CDR2 YFSETQ. V was pared by 0 bases and J by 9 bases, with 16 bases between. The CDR3 DNA reads as TGCGCCAGCAGCTTGGGGAACAGCTTGCAATTTGAGCAGTTCTTC. This translates into CASSLGNSLQFEQFF.

The chain joins TRBV18 to TRBJ2-1, with TRBD1 matching 7 bases. CDR1 KGHSH and CDR2 LQKENI come from the germline V gene. The CDR3 runs 15 residues. V shed 3 bases and J 9 bases; nucleotides not matched to a gene: 11. CDR3 sequence: CASSPSTLDRVEQFF. The CDR3 bases are TGTGCCAGCTCACCGAGCACCTTAGACAGGGTTGAGCAGTTCTTC.

The chain recombines TRBV11-2 with TRBJ2-3; 7 bases map to TRBD2. The CDR3 runs 11 residues. Germline V gene data show CDR1 as SGHAT and CDR2 as FQNNGV. The V and J ends lost 6 bases and 11 bases, in that order; junction bases with no gene match: 5. The CDR3 region has the DNA TGTGCCAGCAGTAAGGAGCGGGGGCAGTATTTT. Amino acids: CASSKERGQYF.

Concerning this clone: Distinct nucleotide sequences in the sample also encode this CDR3. This rearrangement joins TRBV18 to TRBJ2-7; 7 bases are a match to TRBD2. The V and J ends lost 2 bases and 3 bases, in that order; junction bases with no gene match: 4. Germline V gene sequence: CDR1 KGHSH, CDR2 LQKENI. The CDR3 is made up of 14 amino acids. The CDR3 here is CASSPTGGNYEQYF. CDR3 DNA sequence: TGTGCCAGCTCACCAACGGGGGGTAACTACGAGCAGTACTTC. Looking up the rest from reference TRBV18 and TRBJ2-7 gives the full variable domain: NAGVMQNPRHLVRRRGQEARLRCSPMKGHSHVYWYRQLPEEGLKFMVYLQKENIIDESGMPKERFSAEFPKEGPSILRIQQVVRGDSAAYFCASSPTGGNYEQYFGPGTRLTVT.

CDR3 nucleotides: TGTGCCAGTAGTACAAGGGCCGTTTATAGCAATCAGCCCCAGCATTTT. Its translation is CASSTRAVYSNQPQHF. This chain joins TRBV19 and TRBJ1-5; the D is unclear. Trimming left V 4 bases short and J 0 bases short, with 13 bases between. There are 16 residues in the CDR3. Germline CDR1 is LNHDA and CDR2 is SQIVND (reference sequence). Using reference TRBV19 and TRBJ1-5 for the parts outside the CDR3, the full variable domain is DGGITQSPKYLFRKEGQNVTLSCEQNLNHDAMYWYRQDPGQGLRLIYYSQIVNDFQKGDIAEGYSVSREKKESFPLTVTSAQKNPTAFYLCASSTRAVYSNQPQHFGDGTRLSIL.

This chain joins TRBV19 and TRBJ1-1; TRBD1 matches 11 bases. J gave up 3 bases and V 0 bases, and 9 bases lay outside the gene matches. CDR3 size: 18 residues. Germline CDR1 LNHDA, CDR2 SQIVND (reference sequence). The CDR3 is CASSIDGAGTGGHTEAFF. The DNA of the CDR3 is TGTGCCAGTAGTATAGACGGGGCCGGGACAGGGGGTCACACTGAAGCTTTCTTT.

The chain couples TRBV14 to TRBJ2-3; 16 bases are a match to TRBD2. Losses at the gene ends were 0 bases for V and 2 bases for J; bases not matched to a gene: 5. This CDR3 region has 19 residues. Germline V CDR1 and CDR2: SGHDN, FVKESK. In DNA, the CDR3 is TGTGCCAGCAGCCAAGATACGGGACTAGCGGGAGGGGTCACAGATACGCAGTATTTT. It is translated as CASSQDTGLAGGVTDTQYF. Looking up the rest from reference TRBV14 and TRBJ2-3 gives the full variable domain: EAGVTQFPSHSVIEKGQTVTLRCDPISGHDNLYWYRRVMGKEIKFLLHFVKESKQDESGMPNNRFLAERTGGTYSTLKVQPAELEDSGVYFCASSQDTGLAGGVTDTQYFGPGTRLTVL.

Turning to this clone: The junction does not match germline at one end; this may be a read error. This chain connects TRBV6-1 to TRBJ1-2; unclear D gene. The CDR3 has 11 residues. Germline V gives CDR1 MNHNS, CDR2 SASEGT. The CDR3 region is CASREGVGYTF. CDR3 sequence (DNA): TGTGCCAGCAGAGAAGGTGTTGGCTACACCTTC.

This sequence joins TRBV27 and TRBJ1-2; D gene unclear. The CDR3 is 12 residues long. The germline V and J ends were trimmed by 5 bases and 4 bases, with 8 bases remaining between them. Germline lookup yields CDR1 MNHEY and CDR2 SMNVEV (reference sequence). This chain's CDR3 is CASSTYSYGYTF. The CDR3 region has the DNA TGTGCCAGCAGTACGTACAGCTATGGCTACACCTTC.

The CDR3 sequence is CASSFGTGKDQPQHF. The CDR3, as DNA: TGTGCCAGCAGTTTTGGGACAGGGAAGGATCAGCCCCAGCATTTT. V and J are TRBV28 and TRBJ1-5; 9 bases line up with TRBD1. Trimming cost V 3 bases and J 5 bases; bases outside gene matches: 5. This CDR3 is 15 amino acids long. The V gene's germline CDR1 is MDHEN and CDR2 SYDVKM. Full variable domain (missing parts from reference TRBV28 and TRBJ1-5): DVKVTQSSRYLVKRTGEKVFLECVQDMDHENMFWYRQDPGLGLRLIYFSYDVKMKEKGDIPEGYSVSREKKERFSLILESASTNQTSMYLCASSFGTGKDQPQHFGDGTRLSIL.

This chain connects TRBV9 to TRBJ2-3; no firm D call. CDR1 is SGDLS and CDR2 is YYNGEE in the germline V gene. This CDR3 is built from 15 residues. Trimming left V 4 bases short and J 2 bases short, with 14 bases between. Written as DNA, the CDR3 is TGTGCCAGCAGCTCCCAGGCAAGGATCACAGATACGCAGTATTTT. It translates to CASSSQARITDTQYF.

This clone appeared a single time. J is TRBJ2-6 and V is TRBV27; 7 bases fit TRBD2. Germline V CDR1 and CDR2: MNHEY, SMNVEV (reference sequence). After removal of 8 bases from V and 0 bases from J, the junction contained 4 bases not matched to a gene. CDR3 size: 15 residues. In DNA, the CDR3 is TGTGCCAGCGGGGGGGTCGGCTCTGGGGCCAACGTCCTGACTTTC. It specifies CASGGVGSGANVLTF.

CDR3 DNA: TGTGCCGCCGGTCGACCAGCTCCCCGTCGGAATGAGCAGTTCTTC. It codes for CAAGRPAPRRNEQFF. The rearrangement joins TRBV19 to TRBJ2-1; no clear D gene. Trimming pared 11 bases from V and 7 bases from J, leaving 24 bases between. Per the germline V gene, CDR1 is LNHDA and CDR2 is SQIVND (reference sequence). This CDR3 has 15 residues.

V and J are TRBV5-1 and TRBJ1-4; unclear D gene. This CDR3 region has 14 residues. CDR1 SGHRS and CDR2 YFSETQ come from the germline V gene. The V end was cut by 5 bases, the J end by 8 bases, with 16 bases between. CDR3 loop: CASSPGEGREKLFF. The DNA for the CDR3 is TGCGCCAGCAGTCCTGGTGAGGGTAGAGAAAAACTGTTTTTT.

This clone was recorded a few times. This sample includes further DNA sequences coding for the same CDR3. This chain links TRBV6-1 with TRBJ2-3; TRBD1 aligns across 7 bases. The CDR3 has 13 residues. Trimming took 2 bases from V and 4 from J; bases not matched to a gene: 0. CDR1 is MNHNS, CDR2 SASEGT, per germline. The CDR3, as DNA: TGTGCCAGCAGTGAACAGGGGGCAGATACGCAGTATTTT. Protein sequence: CASSEQGADTQYF.

This chain joins TRBV5-1 and TRBJ2-7; 8 bases align to TRBD1. Germline-derived CDR1 and CDR2 are SGHRS and YFSETQ. The ends lost 0 bases at V and 1 base at J; junction bases unmatched: 3. CDR3 length: 15 amino acids. The CDR3 DNA follows: TGCGCCAGCAGCTTGGCTTGGGACAGGTCCTACGAGCAGTACTTC. It codes for CASSLAWDRSYEQYF.

The chain joins TRBV6-1 to TRBJ1-2; no clear D gene. The germline gives CDR1 MNHNS, CDR2 SASEGT. The CDR3 runs to 13 residues. V lost 5 bases and J 1 base, leaving 8 bases between the germline ends. CDR3 in amino acids: CASSPTDNYGYTF. DNA for the CDR3: TGTGCCAGCAGTCCGACTGATAACTATGGCTACACCTTC.

The chain couples TRBV29-1 to TRBJ2-1; perhaps TRBD2 as D (7 bases). Germline V gene lookup returns CDR1 SQVTM and CDR2 ANQGSEA. V lost 7 bases and J 10 bases, leaving 20 bases between the germline ends. The CDR3 is made up of 13 amino acids. CDR3 loop: CSAGRTDTWEQFF. CDR3 bases: TGCAGCGCCGGGAGGACAGACACATGGGAGCAGTTCTTC.

The sample holds one count of this clone. The chain links TRBV19 to TRBJ1-5, with 7 bases matching TRBD1. CDR1 LNHDA and CDR2 SQIVND come from the germline V gene (reference sequence). Trimming cost V 5 bases and J 1 base; bases outside gene matches: 14. This CDR3 has 18 amino acids. The DNA of the CDR3 is TGTGCCAGTAGTCGCGGCCAGGGGGTAGGTTTCAGCAATCAGCCCCAGCATTTT. Its protein product is CASSRGQGVGFSNQPQHF.

The genes are TRBV20-1 and TRBJ1-2; no firm D call. The CDR3 sequence is 11 residues long. CDR1 DFQATT and CDR2 SNEGSKA come from the germline V gene (reference sequence). The V end was cut by 5 bases, the J end by 2 bases, with 6 bases between. Here the CDR3 reads CSAPKNYGYTF. DNA for the CDR3: TGCAGTGCTCCAAAAAACTATGGCTACACCTTC.

Only one count was recorded for this clone. V usage is TRBV11-2 and J usage is TRBJ2-6; no clear D gene. CDR1 and CDR2 from the germline V gene are SGHAT and FQNNGV. The CDR3 covers 14 residues. V gave up 4 bases and J gave up 0 bases, with 4 bases separating them. CDR3 DNA: TGTGCCAGCAGCTCCCACTCTGGGGCCAACGTCCTGACTTTC. This codes for CASSSHSGANVLTF.

The V call is TRBV5-1, the J call TRBJ2-1; no reliable D call. V lost 0 bases and J lost 0, with 10 bases in between. Germline values: CDR1 SGHRS, CDR2 YFSETQ. This CDR3 contains 16 residues. The CDR3 is CASSLGPYSSYNEQFF. The CDR3 DNA reads TGCGCCAGCAGCTTGGGTCCCTATAGCTCCTACAATGAGCAGTTCTTC.

The chain joins TRBV7-2 to TRBJ2-5, with D maybe TRBD1 (5 bases). V dropped 4 bases and J dropped 1 base, with 16 bases sitting between them. CDR1 SGHTA and CDR2 FQGNSA come from the germline V gene. The CDR3 runs 16 residues. The CDR3 is CASSSQAGLSQETQYF. CDR3 bases: TGTGCCAGCAGCTCTCAGGCAGGGTTATCCCAAGAGACCCAGTACTTC. Looking up the rest from reference TRBV7-2 and TRBJ2-5 gives the full variable domain: GAGVSQSPSNKVTEKGKDVELRCDPISGHTALYWYRQSLGQGLEFLIYFQGNSAPDKSGLPSDRFSAERTGGSVSTLTIQRTQQEDSAVYLCASSSQAGLSQETQYFGPGTRLLVL.

The rearrangement uses TRBV5-1 and TRBJ1-2; TRBD1 might be the D (6 bases). Trimming pared 0 bases from V and 6 bases from J, leaving 15 bases between. The CDR3 is 15 residues long. Per the germline V gene, CDR1 is SGHRS and CDR2 is YFSETQ. The CDR3 DNA sequence: TGCGCCAGCAGCTTGGCCACGGGGGGCGAGGATGGCTACACCTTC. Translating gives CASSLATGGEDGYTF.

The V call is TRBV5-1, the J call TRBJ2-1; 10 bases agree with TRBD2. CDR1 and CDR2 (germline): SGHRS, YFSETQ. V was pared by 0 bases and J by 8 bases, with 5 bases of the junction left unmatched. The CDR3 spans 15 residues. The CDR3 nucleotides read TGCGCCAGCAGCTTGGTTAGCGGGAGGTTCGATGAGCAGTTCTTC. Encoded protein: CASSLVSGRFDEQFF.

This CDR3 is CASSEKGATGELFF. DNA of the CDR3: TGTGCCAGCAGTGAGAAAGGGGCCACCGGGGAGCTGTTTTTT. The chain uses TRBV2 and TRBJ2-2; a possible D gene is TRBD1 (5 bases). The CDR3 consists of 14 residues. The V end lost 3 bases, the J end lost 4 bases, and 9 bases lay between the germline ends. Germline V gene data show CDR1 as SNHLY and CDR2 as FYNNEI.

The rearrangement uses TRBV10-3 and TRBJ1-3; D unresolved. This CDR3 comprises 15 residues. Trimming left V 5 bases short and J 0 bases short, with 11 bases between. Germline CDR1 is ENHRY and CDR2 is SYGVKD. The CDR3 bases are TGTGCCATCAGTTTTTCTACGGTCTCTGGAAACACCATATATTTT. This gives the protein CAISFSTVSGNTIYF.